These 9 T cell receptor beta chains were all obtained from the same sample, sequenced in a study of blood T cell repertoires in COVID-19. The table came from immunoSEQ multiplex PCR; TCRdb's copy has only in-frame clones and leaves some out. The data show about 340,000 clones, 80% to 90% seen once. The sequenced sample consisted of PBMCs or T cells enriched from blood (not recorded which). These receptors came from a woman aged 40-49 years with acute COVID-19.

The chain employs TRBV4-3 and TRBJ1-4; D gene unclear. The germline gives CDR1 LGHNA, CDR2 YSLEER. V lost 6 bases and J 6 bases, leaving 14 bases between the germline ends. The CDR3 is 14 amino acids. In DNA, the CDR3 is TGCGCCAGCAGTCAGCAGGTTTTCCATGAAAAACTGTTTTTT. Amino acid sequence: CASSQQVFHEKLFF.

The chain employs TRBV5-1 and TRBJ2-7; 10 bases are shared with TRBD1. From germline, CDR1 is SGHRS and CDR2 YFSETQ. V shed 4 bases and J 2 bases; nucleotides not matched to a gene: 6. CDR3 length: 15 residues. In nucleotides, the CDR3 is TGCGCCAGCAGCCCGTTGGGACAGGGGACCTACGAGCAGTACTTC. It yields the protein CASSPLGQGTYEQYF. Drawing the rest from reference TRBV5-1 and TRBJ2-7, the complete variable domain is KAGVTQTPRYLIKTRGQQVTLSCSPISGHRSVSWYQQTPGQGLQFLFEYFSETQRNKGNFPGRFSGRQFSNSRSEMNVSTLELGDSALYLCASSPLGQGTYEQYFGPGTRLTVT.

V gene TRBV19 combines with J gene TRBJ2-5; a weak D match, TRBD1 (5 bases). CDR1 is LNHDA and CDR2 is SQIVND in the germline V gene (reference sequence). Deletions cut 6 bases from V and 5 bases from J, with 16 bases between. The CDR3 is 14 residues long. CDR3 in amino acids: CASSTRARQETQYF. The DNA of the CDR3 is TGTGCCAGTAGCACCAGGGCCAGGCAGGAGACCCAGTACTTC.

This rearrangement joins TRBV9 to TRBJ2-1; 8 positions match TRBD2. Germline CDR1 reads SGDLS; CDR2 reads YYNGEE. CDR3 size: 13 residues. V lost 3 bases, J lost 10 bases, and 6 bases stayed unmatched. CDR3 DNA sequence: TGTGCCAGCAGCGACAAACTAGCGGACGAGCAGTTCTTC. Amino acid sequence: CASSDKLADEQFF.

A word on this clone: The same CDR3 also results from other DNA sequences found in this sample. This rearrangement joins TRBV7-9 to TRBJ1-2; D may be TRBD1 (6 bases). Germline loops: CDR1 SEHNR, CDR2 FQNEAQ (reference sequence). V was clipped by 4 bases and J by 8 bases, with 11 bases between them. This CDR3 has 12 residues. The CDR3 DNA reads TGTGCCAGCAGCTCCCGGACAGTCGGCTACACCTTC. Its translation is CASSSRTVGYTF.

The J gene is TRBJ2-3, the V gene TRBV4-2; 8 bases are shared with TRBD1. This CDR3 has 16 residues. CDR1 is LGHNA, CDR2 YNFKEQ, per germline. J was trimmed by 1 base and V by 4 bases; bases with no gene match: 7. CDR3 sequence (DNA): TGTGCCAGCAGCCTAGGACAGGGCGACGGCACAGATACGCAGTATTTT. Encoded protein: CASSLGQGDGTDTQYF.

This sequence joins TRBV5-1 and TRBJ1-2, with D possibly TRBD1 on 6 matching bases. Germline CDR1 is SGHRS and CDR2 is YFSETQ. Trimming stripped 0 bases from V and 4 bases from J, with 13 bases between. The CDR3 covers 15 residues. For the CDR3, the DNA is TGCGCCAGCAGCTTGGCCTCTCAGGGGCCCTATGGCTACACCTTC. This sequence encodes CASSLASQGPYGYTF. The whole variable domain, remainder taken from reference TRBV5-1 and TRBJ1-2, is KAGVTQTPRYLIKTRGQQVTLSCSPISGHRSVSWYQQTPGQGLQFLFEYFSETQRNKGNFPGRFSGRQFSNSRSEMNVSTLELGDSALYLCASSLASQGPYGYTFGSGTRLTVV.

The V and J genes are TRBV7-3 and TRBJ1-6, with D perhaps TRBD1 (6 bases). V was cut by 2 bases and J by 10 bases, with 12 bases left in between. Germline lookup yields CDR1 SGHTA and CDR2 FQGTGA. The CDR3 spans 14 residues. In DNA form, the CDR3 reads TGTGCCAGCAGCTTACAGGGGATGGACTCACCCCTCCACTTT. This codes for CASSLQGMDSPLHF.

The CDR3 DNA follows: TGTGCCAGCAGCTCGAGCGGGGGGGCCTACAATGAGCAGTTCTTC. This encodes CASSSSGGAYNEQFF. This chain connects TRBV7-9 to TRBJ2-1; 10 positions match TRBD2. CDR1 and CDR2 (germline): SEHNR, FQNEAQ (reference sequence). With V trimmed by 4 bases and J by 2 bases, 2 bases remained unmatched. The CDR3 has 15 residues.